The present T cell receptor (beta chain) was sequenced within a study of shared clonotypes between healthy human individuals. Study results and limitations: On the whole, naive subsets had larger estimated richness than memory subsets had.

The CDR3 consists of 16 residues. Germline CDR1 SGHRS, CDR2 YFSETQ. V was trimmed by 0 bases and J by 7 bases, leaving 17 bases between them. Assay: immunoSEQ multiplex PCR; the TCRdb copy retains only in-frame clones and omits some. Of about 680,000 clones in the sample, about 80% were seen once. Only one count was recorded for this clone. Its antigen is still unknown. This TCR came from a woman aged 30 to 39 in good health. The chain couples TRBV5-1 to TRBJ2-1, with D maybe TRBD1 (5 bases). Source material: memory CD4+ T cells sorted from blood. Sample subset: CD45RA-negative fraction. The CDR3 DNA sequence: TGCGCCAGCAGCTTGGAGATGCAGGGCAGGACGAATGAGCAGTTCTTC. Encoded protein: CASSLEMQGRTNEQFF.